The 8 T cell receptor beta chains given below trace back to one sample, sequenced in a study of human T cells and chemical hapten exposure. Noted time point: patch test 3, about 24 weeks after DPC sensitization. Treatment denoted: therapeutic diphenylcyclopropenone sensitization with weekly scalp DPC. Via MiXCR, TCRdb re-called the RACE reads, giving one row per CDR3 protein. Among just over 70,000 distinct CDR3 sequences, 11% were seen once, and the ten largest hold roughly 1.5%. The material was whole blood, obtained in connection with sensitization to the hapten diphenylcyclopropenone (DPC). The source of these receptors is a woman between 45 and 65 years old with alopecia areata. Some clones in this sample may be carry-over from other donors' samples.

CDR3 DNA sequence: TGTGCCACCAGCAGAGGCTATACAGACGCTGAAGCTTTCTTT. Its translation is CATSRGYTDAEAFF. This chain links TRBV15 with TRBJ1-1, with no clear D. The CDR3 loop spans 14 amino acids. Germline V gene sequence: CDR1 LNHNV, CDR2 YYDKDF (reference sequence). V lost 1 base and J lost 6, with 12 bases in between.

This clonotype was counted ten times or more. The gene calls are TRBV19 and TRBJ1-3; the D gene is possibly TRBD1 (5 bases). Germline V gene lookup returns CDR1 LNHDA and CDR2 SQIVND (reference sequence). This CDR3 is built from 14 residues. The V end was cut by 4 bases, the J end by 8 bases, with 15 bases between. CDR3 loop: CASSTAGTGDTIYF. The CDR3 nucleotides are TGTGCCAGTAGTACAGCCGGGACCGGGGACACCATATATTTT.

The chain employs TRBV12-3 or TRBV12-4 and TRBJ2-3, with no clear D. This CDR3 has 13 amino acids. The germline V and J ends were trimmed by 4 bases and 2 bases, with 7 bases remaining between them. The CDR3 spells CASSSQSTDTQYF. The CDR3 DNA reads TGTGCCAGCAGTTCGCAGTCCACAGATACGCAGTATTTT.

This clonotype showed up many times. The chain carries TRBV29-1 and TRBJ2-7; weak D call: TRBD1 (6 bases). In germline, CDR1 is SQVTM, CDR2 ANQGSEA. The V gene lost 3 bases and the J gene lost 1 base, with 7 bases spanning the gap. This CDR3 has 12 amino acids. CDR3 protein: CSVDQGSYEQYF. CDR3 bases: TGCAGCGTTGATCAGGGGTCCTACGAGCAGTACTTC.

The table lists this clonotype with many counts. The chain recombines TRBV7-2 with TRBJ2-1, with D possibly being TRBD1 or TRBD2 (5 bases each). CDR1 and CDR2 from the germline V gene are SGHTA and FQGNSA. This CDR3 spans 18 amino acids. V lost 5 bases and J 4 bases, leaving 24 bases between the germline ends. In DNA form, the CDR3 reads TGTGCCAGCAGCGTCTCCGGATTAGGGCAGGGAGCTTACAATGAGCAGTTCTTC. It is translated as CASSVSGLGQGAYNEQFF. The full variable domain, rest sourced from reference TRBV7-2 and TRBJ2-1, is GAGVSQSPSNKVTEKGKDVELRCDPISGHTALYWYRQSLGQGLEFLIYFQGNSAPDKSGLPSDRFSAERTGGSVSTLTIQRTQQEDSAVYLCASSVSGLGQGAYNEQFFGPGTRLTVL.

The chain is built from TRBV19 and TRBJ2-1, with TRBD2 as a possible D gene (5 bases). CDR3 length equals 16 residues. V gave up 1 base and J gave up 7 bases, with 17 bases separating them. The V gene's germline CDR1 is LNHDA and CDR2 SQIVND (reference sequence). The CDR3 DNA reads as TGTGCCAGTAGTATAGGTCCTAGCCTCAGCCAAAATGAGCAGTTCTTC. It encodes CASSIGPSLSQNEQFF.

The chain recombines TRBV3-1 with TRBJ2-7; the D call may be TRBD1 or TRBD2 (6 bases each). With 5 bases removed from V and 1 base from J, the gap between germline ends came to 15 bases. The CDR3 extends over 15 amino acids. The germline CDR1 and CDR2 sequences are LGHDT and YNNKEL (reference sequence). CDR3 in DNA: TGTGCCAGCAGCACCTGGGGGGCCCGATCCTACGAGCAGTACTTC. Its translation is CASSTWGARSYEQYF.

J is TRBJ2-7 and V is TRBV28; TRBD2 agrees at 8 bases. The germline V gene encodes CDR1 MDHEN and CDR2 SYDVKM. V shed 3 bases, J shed 3 bases, and the junction held 4 bases outside the gene matches. This CDR3 contains 14 residues. CDR3 in amino acids: CASSFPGLGYEQYF. DNA for the CDR3: TGTGCCAGCAGTTTCCCGGGACTAGGCTACGAGCAGTACTTC.